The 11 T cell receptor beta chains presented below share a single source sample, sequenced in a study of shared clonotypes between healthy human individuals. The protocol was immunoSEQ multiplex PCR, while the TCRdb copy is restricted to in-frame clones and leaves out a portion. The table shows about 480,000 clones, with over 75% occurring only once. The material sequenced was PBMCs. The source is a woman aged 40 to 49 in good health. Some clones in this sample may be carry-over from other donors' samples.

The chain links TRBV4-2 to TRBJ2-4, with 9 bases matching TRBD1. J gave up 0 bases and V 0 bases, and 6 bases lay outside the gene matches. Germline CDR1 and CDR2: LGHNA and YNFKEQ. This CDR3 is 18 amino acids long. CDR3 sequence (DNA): TGTGCCAGCAGCCAAGATAGGGACAGGGAGGTAGCCAAAAACATTCAGTACTTC. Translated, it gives CASSQDRDREVAKNIQYF.

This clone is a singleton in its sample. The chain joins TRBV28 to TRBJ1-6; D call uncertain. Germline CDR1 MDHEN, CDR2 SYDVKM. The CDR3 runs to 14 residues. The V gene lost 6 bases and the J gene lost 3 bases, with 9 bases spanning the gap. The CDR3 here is CASSTTVYNSPLHF. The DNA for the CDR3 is TGTGCCAGCAGCACGACGGTCTATAATTCACCCCTCCACTTT.

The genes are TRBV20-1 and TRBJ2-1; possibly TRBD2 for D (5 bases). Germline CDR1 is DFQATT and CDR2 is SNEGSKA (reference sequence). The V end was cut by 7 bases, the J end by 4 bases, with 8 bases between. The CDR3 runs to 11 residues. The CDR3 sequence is CSGGSYNEQFF. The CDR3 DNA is TGCAGTGGTGGGAGTTACAATGAGCAGTTCTTC.

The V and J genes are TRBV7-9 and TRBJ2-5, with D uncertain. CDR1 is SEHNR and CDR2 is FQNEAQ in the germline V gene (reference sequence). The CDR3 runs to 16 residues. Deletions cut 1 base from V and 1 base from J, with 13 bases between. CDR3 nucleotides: TGTGCCAGCAGCTTAGGGTCGGGCAGCCTCCAAGAGACCCAGTACTTC. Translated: CASSLGSGSLQETQYF. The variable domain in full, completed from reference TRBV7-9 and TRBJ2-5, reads DTGVSQNPRHKITKRGQNVTFRCDPISEHNRLYWYRQTLGQGPEFLTYFQNEAQLEKSRLLSDRFSAERPKGSFSTLEIQRTEQGDSAMYLCASSLGSGSLQETQYFGPGTRLLVL.

CDR3 loop: CASSTDRPNYGYTF. Here the CDR3 DNA reads TGTGCCAGCTCGACTGACAGGCCTAACTATGGCTACACCTTC. J is TRBJ1-2 and V is TRBV18; tentatively, D is TRBD1 (6 bases). V was trimmed by 6 bases and J by 0 bases, leaving 11 bases between them. CDR1 and CDR2 from the germline V gene are KGHSH and LQKENI. The CDR3 consists of 14 residues.

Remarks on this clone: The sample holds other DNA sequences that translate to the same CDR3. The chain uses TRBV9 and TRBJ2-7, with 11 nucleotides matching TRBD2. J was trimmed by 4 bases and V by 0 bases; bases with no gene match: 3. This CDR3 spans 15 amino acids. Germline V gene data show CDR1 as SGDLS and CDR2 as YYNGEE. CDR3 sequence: CASSVGLAGGYEQYF. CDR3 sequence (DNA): TGTGCCAGCAGCGTAGGGCTAGCGGGAGGTTACGAGCAGTACTTC.

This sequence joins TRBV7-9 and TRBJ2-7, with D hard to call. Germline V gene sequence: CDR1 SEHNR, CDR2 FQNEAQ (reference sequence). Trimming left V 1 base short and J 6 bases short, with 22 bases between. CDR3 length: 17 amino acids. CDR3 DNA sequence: TGTGCCAGCAGCTTAGGTTGGGCGGCCTCCGCGTGGCGCGAGCAGTACTTC. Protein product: CASSLGWAASAWREQYF.

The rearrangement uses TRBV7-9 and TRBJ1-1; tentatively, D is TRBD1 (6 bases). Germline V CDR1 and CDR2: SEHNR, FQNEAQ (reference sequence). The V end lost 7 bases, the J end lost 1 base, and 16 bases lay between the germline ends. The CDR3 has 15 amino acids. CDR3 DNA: TGTGCCAGCACGCCGGGGGGGCTGGGGAACACTGAAGCTTTCTTT. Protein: CASTPGGLGNTEAFF.

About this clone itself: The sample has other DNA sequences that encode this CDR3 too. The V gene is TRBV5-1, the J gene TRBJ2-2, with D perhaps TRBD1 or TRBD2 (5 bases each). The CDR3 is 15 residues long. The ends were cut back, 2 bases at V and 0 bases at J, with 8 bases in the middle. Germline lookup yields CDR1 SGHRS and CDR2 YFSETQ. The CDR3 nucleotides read TGCGCCAGCAGCTTCGGGACGGCGAACACCGGGGAGCTGTTTTTT. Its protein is CASSFGTANTGELFF.

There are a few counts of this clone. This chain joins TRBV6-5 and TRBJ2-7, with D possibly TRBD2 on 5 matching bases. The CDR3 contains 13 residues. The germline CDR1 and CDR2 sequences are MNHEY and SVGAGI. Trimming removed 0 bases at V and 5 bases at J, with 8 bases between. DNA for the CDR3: TGTGCCAGCAGTTACTCCGGGGTTAACGAGCAGTACTTC. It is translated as CASSYSGVNEQYF.

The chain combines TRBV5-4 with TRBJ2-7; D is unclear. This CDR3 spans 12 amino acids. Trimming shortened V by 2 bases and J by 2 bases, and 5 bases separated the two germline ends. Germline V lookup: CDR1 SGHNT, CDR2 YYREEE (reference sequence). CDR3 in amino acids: CASSFGPYEQYF. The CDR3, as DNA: TGTGCCAGCAGCTTCGGTCCCTACGAGCAGTACTTC.